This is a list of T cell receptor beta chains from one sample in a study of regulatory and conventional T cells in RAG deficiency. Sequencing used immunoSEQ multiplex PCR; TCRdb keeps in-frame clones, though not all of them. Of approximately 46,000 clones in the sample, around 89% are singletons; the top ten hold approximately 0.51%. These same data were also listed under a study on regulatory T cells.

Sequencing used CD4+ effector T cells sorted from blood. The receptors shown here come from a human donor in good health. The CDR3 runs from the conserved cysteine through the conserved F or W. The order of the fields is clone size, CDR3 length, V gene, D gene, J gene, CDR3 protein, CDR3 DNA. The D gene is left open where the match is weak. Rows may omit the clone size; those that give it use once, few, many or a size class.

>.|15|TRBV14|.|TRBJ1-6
CASSAQQVFNSPLHF
TGTGCCAGCAGCGCTCAACAGGTCTTTAATTCACCCCTCCACTTT
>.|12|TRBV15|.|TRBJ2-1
CATSRDWDQQFF
TGTGCCACCAGCAGAGATTGGGACCAACAGTTCTTC
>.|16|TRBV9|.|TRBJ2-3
CASSVHPGGGTDTQYF
TGTGCCAGCAGCGTACACCCCGGAGGGGGCACAGATACGCAGTATTTT
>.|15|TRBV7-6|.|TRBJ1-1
CASSLNRAPNTEAFF
TGTGCCAGCAGCTTAAATAGGGCTCCTAACACTGAAGCTTTCTTT
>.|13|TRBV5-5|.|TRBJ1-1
CASSLISGTEAFF
TGTGCCAGCAGCTTGATTTCGGGGACTGAAGCTTTCTTT
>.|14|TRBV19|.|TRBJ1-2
CASTTSPGVGGYTF
TGTGCCAGTACTACATCGCCAGGTGTAGGTGGCTACACCTTC
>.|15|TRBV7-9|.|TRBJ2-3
CASSLMATDTDTQYF
TGTGCCAGCAGCTTAATGGCTACCGATACAGATACGCAGTATTTT
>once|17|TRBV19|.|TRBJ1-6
CASKSWTQSSYNSPLHF
TGTGCCAGTAAGTCCTGGACACAGAGCTCCTATAATTCACCCCTCCACTTT
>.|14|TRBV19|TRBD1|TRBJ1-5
CASSRTGVNQPQHF
TGTGCCAGTAGTCGAACAGGGGTGAATCAGCCCCAGCATTTT
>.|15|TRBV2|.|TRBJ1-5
CASSEEFSGSGPQHF
TGTGCCAGCAGTGAAGAGTTTTCGGGTTCGGGGCCCCAGCATTTT
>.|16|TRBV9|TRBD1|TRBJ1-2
CASSRNAGTGYGGYTF
TGTGCCAGCAGCCGAAACGCCGGGACAGGGTACGGCGGCTACACCTTC
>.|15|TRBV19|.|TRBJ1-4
CASTDRASSNEKLFF
TGTGCCAGTACGGACAGAGCATCATCAAATGAAAAACTGTTTTTT
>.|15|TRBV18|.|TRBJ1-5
CASSPQPNSNQPQHF
TGTGCCAGCTCACCACAGCCGAATAGCAATCAGCCCCAGCATTTT
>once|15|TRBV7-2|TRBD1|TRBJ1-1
CASSYNEGGHTEAFF
TGTGCCAGCAGCTACAACGAAGGGGGCCACACTGAAGCTTTCTTT
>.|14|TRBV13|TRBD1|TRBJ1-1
CASRTGGWATEAFF
TGTGCCAGCAGGACAGGGGGATGGGCCACTGAAGCTTTCTTT
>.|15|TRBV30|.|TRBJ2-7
CAWSVPASSPYEQYF
TGCGCCTGGAGCGTCCCAGCGAGCAGTCCCTACGAGCAGTACTTC
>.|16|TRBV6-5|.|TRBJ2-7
CASSYQGRNEDYEQYF
TGTGCCAGCAGTTATCAGGGCCGAAACGAAGACTACGAGCAGTACTTC
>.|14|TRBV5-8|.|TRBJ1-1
CASSHSPMNTEAFF
TGTGCCAGCAGCCACAGTCCTATGAACACTGAAGCTTTCTTT
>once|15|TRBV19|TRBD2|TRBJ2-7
CASSSLSGSTDEQYF
TGTGCCAGTAGTAGTCTAAGCGGGAGTACCGACGAGCAGTACTTC
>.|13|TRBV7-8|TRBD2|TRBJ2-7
CASSRGGSYEQYF
TGTGCCAGCAGCCGGGGGGGCTCCTACGAGCAGTACTTC
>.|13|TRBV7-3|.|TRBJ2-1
CASSLSSTGEQFF
TGTGCCAGCAGCTTGTCATCTACGGGTGAGCAGTTCTTC
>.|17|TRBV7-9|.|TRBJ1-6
CASSLVKGGSYNSPLHF
TGTGCCAGCAGCTTAGTAAAAGGGGGCTCCTATAATTCACCCCTCCACTTT
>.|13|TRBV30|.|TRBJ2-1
CAWSVLVGNEQFF
TGTGCCTGGAGTGTACTGGTCGGCAATGAGCAGTTCTTC
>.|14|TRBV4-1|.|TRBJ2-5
CASSPSPSGETQYF
TGCGCCAGCAGCCCCAGTCCCTCCGGGGAGACCCAGTACTTC
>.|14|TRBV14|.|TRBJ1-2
CASSPSQQHYGYTF
TGTGCCAGCAGCCCGTCGCAACAGCACTATGGCTACACCTTC
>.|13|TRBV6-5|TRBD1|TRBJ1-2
CASRPDRGYGYTF
TGTGCCAGCAGACCAGACAGGGGCTATGGCTACACCTTC
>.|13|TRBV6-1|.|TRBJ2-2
CASTRTGSGELFF
TGTGCCAGCACCAGGACCGGGAGCGGGGAGCTGTTTTTT
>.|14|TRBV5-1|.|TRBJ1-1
CASSLAGIGTEAFF
TGCGCCAGCAGCTTGGCAGGGATCGGCACTGAAGCTTTCTTT
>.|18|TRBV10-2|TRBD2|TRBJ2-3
CASSEGAGGRTSTDTQYF
TGCGCCAGCAGTGAGGGTGCGGGGGGAAGAACTAGCACAGATACGCAGTATTTT
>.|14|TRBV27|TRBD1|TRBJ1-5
CASRRDRGNQPQHF
TGCGCCAGCCGTCGGGACAGGGGAAATCAGCCCCAGCATTTT
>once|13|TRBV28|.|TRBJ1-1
CASTPRPNTEAFF
TGTGCCAGCACCCCACGGCCGAACACTGAAGCTTTCTTT
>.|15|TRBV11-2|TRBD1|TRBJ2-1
CASSLVGTVNNEQFF
TGTGCCAGCAGCTTAGTTGGGACAGTAAACAATGAGCAGTTCTTC
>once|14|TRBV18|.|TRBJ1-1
CASSDRLTNTEAFF
TGTGCCAGCTCAGACAGGCTTACGAACACTGAAGCTTTCTTT
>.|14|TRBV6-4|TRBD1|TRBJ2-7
CASSKDRNSYEQYF
TGTGCCAGCAGTAAGGACAGGAACTCCTACGAGCAGTACTTC
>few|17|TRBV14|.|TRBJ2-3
CASSQGLRGGAKDTQYF
TGTGCCAGCAGCCAAGGACTTAGGGGGGGGGCGAAAGATACGCAGTATTTT
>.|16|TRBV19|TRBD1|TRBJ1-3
CASREGDRAGGNTIYF
TGTGCCAGTAGGGAGGGGGACAGGGCAGGTGGAAACACCATATATTTT
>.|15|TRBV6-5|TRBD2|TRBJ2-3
CASSQRDLSTDTQYF
TGTGCCAGCAGTCAGCGGGATCTAAGCACAGATACGCAGTATTTT
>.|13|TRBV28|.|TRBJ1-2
CASSLVAVYGYTF
TGTGCCAGCAGTTTGGTGGCAGTCTATGGCTACACCTTC
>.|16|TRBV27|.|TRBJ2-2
CASSRGAKMDTGELFF
TGTGCCAGCAGCCGAGGGGCCAAAATGGACACCGGGGAGCTGTTTTTT
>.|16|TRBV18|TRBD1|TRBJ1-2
CASSPLPGQDNYGYTF
TGTGCCAGCTCACCTCTCCCGGGACAGGATAACTATGGCTACACCTTC
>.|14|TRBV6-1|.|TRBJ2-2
CASKGRRNTGELFF
TGTGCCAGCAAGGGGCGACGGAACACCGGGGAGCTGTTTTTT
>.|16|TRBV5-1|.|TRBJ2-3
CASSRRPTDSTDTQYF
TGCGCCAGCAGTCGAAGACCCACAGACAGCACAGATACGCAGTATTTT
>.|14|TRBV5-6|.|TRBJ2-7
CASSLNQVFHEQYF
TGTGCCAGCAGCTTGAATCAGGTATTCCACGAGCAGTACTTC
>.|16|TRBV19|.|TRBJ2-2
CASSTAGRGLTGELFF
TGTGCCAGTAGCACCGCGGGGCGCGGTTTAACCGGGGAGCTGTTTTTT
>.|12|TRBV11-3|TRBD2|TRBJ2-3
CASSGGGDTQYF
TGTGCCAGCAGCGGGGGGGGAGATACGCAGTATTTT
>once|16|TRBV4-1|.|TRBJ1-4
CASSQEGASINEKLFF
TGCGCCAGCAGCCAAGAAGGGGCTAGTATTAATGAAAAACTGTTTTTT
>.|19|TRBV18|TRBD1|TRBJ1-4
CASSATRDRVKGYREKLFF
TGTGCCAGCTCAGCGACCCGGGACAGGGTCAAGGGGTACAGGGAAAAACTGTTTTTT
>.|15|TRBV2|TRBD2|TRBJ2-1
CASNYVAGSYNEQFF
TGTGCCAGCAATTACGTAGCGGGGTCCTACAATGAGCAGTTCTTC
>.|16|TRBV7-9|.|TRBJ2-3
CASSLIAWGSTDTQYF
TGTGCCAGCAGCTTGATAGCGTGGGGAAGCACAGATACGCAGTATTTT
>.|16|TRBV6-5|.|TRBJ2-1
CASSYRSTSSYNEQFF
TGTGCCAGCAGTTACAGGTCGACGAGTTCCTACAATGAGCAGTTCTTC
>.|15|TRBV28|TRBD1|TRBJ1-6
CASSLGDRWNSPLHF
TGTGCCAGCAGTTTGGGGGACAGGTGGAATTCACCCCTCCACTTT
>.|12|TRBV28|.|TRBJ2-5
CASKGGLETQYF
TGTGCCAGCAAAGGGGGGCTAGAGACCCAGTACTTC
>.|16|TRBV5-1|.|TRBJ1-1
CASSREQAASSTEAFF
TGCGCCAGCAGTCGGGAACAGGCCGCGAGTAGCACTGAAGCTTTCTTT
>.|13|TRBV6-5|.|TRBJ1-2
CASSYLGERGYTF
TGTGCCAGCAGTTACCTGGGAGAGAGGGGCTACACCTTC
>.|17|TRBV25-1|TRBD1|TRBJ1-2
CATSTWDRGKRDYGYTF
TGTGCCACCAGCACCTGGGACAGGGGAAAGAGAGACTATGGCTACACCTTC
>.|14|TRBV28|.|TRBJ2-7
CASSLKGGTYEQYF
TGTGCCAGCAGTTTAAAGGGGGGGACCTACGAGCAGTACTTC
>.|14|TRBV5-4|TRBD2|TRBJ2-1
CASSPKGLVHEQFF
TGTGCCAGCAGCCCGAAGGGACTAGTCCATGAGCAGTTCTTC
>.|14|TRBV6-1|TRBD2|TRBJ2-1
CASNPLAEYNEQFF
TGTGCCAGCAACCCGCTAGCGGAGTACAATGAGCAGTTCTTC
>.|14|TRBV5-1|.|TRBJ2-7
CASSLEARGYEQYF
TGCGCCAGCAGCTTGGAAGCCAGGGGCTACGAGCAGTACTTC